Below are 9 T cell receptor beta chains sequenced from a single sample in a study of cytomegalovirus exposure and HLA in healthy donors. PCR was performed using 60 Vbeta and 13 Jbeta primers. The method was immunoSEQ multiplex PCR; TCRdb's version includes in-frame clones alone and lacks a portion of them. The sample has roughly 150,000 clones, 65% to 85% seen once. Sequencing used PBMCs. Receptors originate from a male donor in good health and CMV-seronegative.

The rearrangement joins TRBV20-1 to TRBJ2-5; D uncertain. Germline CDR1 reads DFQATT; CDR2 reads SNEGSKA (reference sequence). V was cut by 6 bases and J by 7 bases, with 9 bases left in between. CDR3 size: 10 residues. The CDR3, as DNA: TGCAGTGCCCCCCGCGGGACCCAGTACTTC. It codes for CSAPRGTQYF.

The chain employs TRBV27 and TRBJ2-7, with D possibly TRBD1 on 6 matching bases. The length of the CDR3 is 14 residues. Germline CDR1 is MNHEY and CDR2 is SMNVEV (reference sequence). V was trimmed by 5 bases and J by 2 bases, leaving 13 bases between them. CDR3: CASSQNDRTYEQYF. CDR3 DNA sequence: TGTGCCAGCAGTCAAAACGACAGGACCTACGAGCAGTACTTC.

V gene TRBV25-1 combines with J gene TRBJ1-6; 7 bases align to TRBD1. Germline CDR1 MGHDK, CDR2 SYGVNS. V lost 2 bases and J lost 5; bases outside the gene matches: 12. The CDR3 is 18 amino acids. CDR3 sequence reads: CASSELVERDRDNSPLHF. The CDR3 DNA sequence: TGTGCCAGCAGTGAACTAGTCGAGAGAGACAGGGATAATTCACCCCTCCACTTT.

The CDR3 DNA is TGTGCCAGCTCACCACCAGGTTTCGACAGGGGGCTCACAAAAGGCCTGTATTTT. This codes for CASSPPGFDRGLTKGLYF. V and J are TRBV18 and TRBJ2-3; 10 nucleotides align to TRBD1. The germline V gene encodes CDR1 KGHSH and CDR2 LQKENI. The length of the CDR3 is 18 residues. Trimming took 0 bases from V and 14 from J; bases not matched to a gene: 20.

The chain links TRBV14 to TRBJ1-1, with 7 bases lining up with TRBD1. With 4 bases clipped from V and 7 bases from J, the junction kept 3 bases outside the gene matches. CDR1 is SGHDN, CDR2 FVKESK, per germline. The CDR3 contains 12 residues. Here the CDR3 reads CASSPDRVEAFF. The CDR3 DNA reads as TGTGCCAGCAGCCCAGACAGGGTTGAAGCTTTCTTT.

The chain links TRBV9 to TRBJ1-2; a weak D match, TRBD1 (6 bases). Germline V gene sequence: CDR1 SGDLS, CDR2 YYNGEE. The CDR3 covers 18 residues. V lost 0 bases to trimming and J lost 2 bases, with 20 bases between them. In DNA form, the CDR3 reads TGTGCCAGCAGCGTAGCTACGGGACAACCTTTCTCAAACTATGGCTACACCTTC. It encodes CASSVATGQPFSNYGYTF.

V usage is TRBV5-1 and J usage is TRBJ1-3, with 11 bases lining up with TRBD1. The CDR3 runs 15 residues. Germline V gives CDR1 SGHRS, CDR2 YFSETQ. Trimming took 5 bases from V and 4 from J; bases not matched to a gene: 5. CDR3 loop: CASSWDRGAGNTIYF. CDR3 nucleotide sequence: TGCGCCAGCAGTTGGGACAGGGGGGCCGGAAACACCATATATTTT.

The V call is TRBV27, the J call TRBJ1-4, with 10 bases matching TRBD1. With 6 bases clipped from V and 8 bases from J, the junction kept 12 bases outside the gene matches. The germline gives CDR1 MNHEY, CDR2 SMNVEV (reference sequence). This CDR3 has 16 amino acids. DNA of the CDR3: TGTGCCAGCAGACGAATAGGGACAGGGGTGGGAGAAAAACTGTTTTTT. Translating it yields CASRRIGTGVGEKLFF.

This chain connects TRBV6-5 to TRBJ1-2; TRBD1 is a possible D gene (5 bases). Looked up from germline, CDR1 is MNHEY and CDR2 is SVGAGI. V was trimmed by 4 bases and J by 0 bases, leaving 15 bases between them. The CDR3 has 16 residues. The CDR3 reads CASSFVDRHSNYGYTF. CDR3 nucleotide sequence: TGTGCCAGCAGTTTCGTAGACAGACACTCTAACTATGGCTACACCTTC.